This T cell receptor beta chain was observed in a study of T cell responses to AZD1222 COVID-19 vaccine. Study-wide results and caveats: White British donors predominated, females outnumbered males, and clonal diversity was possibly underestimated. Along spike, vaccine-associated CD4 TCRs were found throughout, with dominance at 160-218 and 743-854. Of the AZD1222 recipients, only 5 or 6 were seropositive at baseline.

Doses given second, at about 4 or about 12 weeks, were pooled. Assay used: immunoSEQ multiplex PCR; TCRdb lists only in-frame clones, some missing. The sample has 120,000 or so clones, roughly 90% seen once. For this clone: The antigen is undetermined.

The TCR sequence derives from an adult who received the AZD1222 COVID-19 vaccine. Sequencing was performed on peripheral blood, taken 28 days after the second AZD1222 dose.

DNA of the CDR3: TGTGCCAGCAGCTTAGGGGTTATGGATGGAGCTGAAGCTTTCTTT. As protein: CASSLGVMDGAEAFF. The rearrangement uses TRBV5-4 and TRBJ1-1; possible D gene TRBD1, 5 bases. The V gene lost 2 bases and the J gene lost 6 bases, with 17 bases spanning the gap. This CDR3 is 15 amino acids long. Per the germline V gene, CDR1 is SGHNT and CDR2 is YYREEE (reference sequence). Based on the CDR3 plus reference TRBV5-4 and TRBJ1-1, the full variable domain is ETGVTQSPTHLIKTRGQQVTLRCSSQSGHNTVSWYQQALGQGPQFIFQYYREEENGRGNFPPRFSGLQFPNYSSELNVNALELDDSALYLCASSLGVMDGAEAFFGQGTRLTVV.